The entry below gives a single T cell receptor beta chain sequence along with its context. Deletions cut 3 bases from V and 7 bases from J, with 14 bases between. This CDR3 has 14 residues. The germline V gene encodes CDR1 SGHRS and CDR2 YFSETQ. This specimen belongs to a study of blood T cell repertoires in COVID-19. TCRdb's table, derived via immunoSEQ multiplex PCR, lists solely in-frame clones and lacks some. This table has fewer than 90,000 clones, over 70% appearing once. The sample was peripheral blood. The V and J genes are TRBV5-1 and TRBJ1-5; D may be TRBD1 (6 bases). This receptor was taken from a woman aged 50 to 60 with acute or convalescent COVID-19. CDR3 nucleotide sequence: TGCGCCAGCAGCTCAGGGGAAGGAGGACAGCCCCAGCATTTT. This translates into CASSSGEGGQPQHF.